The sequence of this TCR beta chain was determined in a study of shared clonotypes between healthy human individuals. This CDR3 has 14 residues. Germline lookup yields CDR1 MNHNY and CDR2 SVGAGI (reference sequence). Trimming took 5 bases from V and 7 from J; bases not matched to a gene: 7. Produced via immunoSEQ multiplex PCR; TCRdb's table is partial and in-frame only. The table includes nearly 1,000,000 clones, more than 75% detected once. This rearrangement joins TRBV6-6 to TRBJ1-2, with 10 bases aligning to TRBD1. Sequenced material: memory CD4+ T cells sorted from blood. Subset: CD45RA-negative fraction. This sequence originates from a man between 18 and 29 years old in good health. As DNA, the CDR3 is TGTGCCAGCAGTCCACAAGGACAGGGGGTTGGCTACACCTTC. Translating it yields CASSPQGQGVGYTF.